These T cell receptor beta chains were read from a single sample in a study of cytomegalovirus exposure and HLA in healthy donors. Profiled with immunoSEQ multiplex PCR; TCRdb holds only in-frame clones, not every one. Of around 150,000 clones detected, roughly 88% appear once; the ten largest clones hold over 1.5%. Sequencing was done on a sample of PBMCs. These receptors were obtained from a woman younger than 30 in good health and CMV-seronegative. Each CDR3 is given with its conserved first and last residue. The order of the fields is J gene, CDR3 length, D gene, clone size, V gene, CDR3 protein, CDR3 DNA. A D gene is named only where the DNA matches it firmly. The listing skips clone size in some rows; elsewhere it reads once, few, many or a size class.

J gene: TRBJ2-5; CDR3 length: 15; D gene: TRBD1; clone size: -; V gene: TRBV28; CDR3 protein: CASSSTDRVEETQYF; CDR3 DNA: TGTGCCAGCAGTTCAACAGACAGGGTTGAAGAGACCCAGTACTTC
J gene: TRBJ2-2; CDR3 length: 16; D gene: -; clone size: -; V gene: TRBV9; CDR3 protein: CASSVAGQGNTGELFF; CDR3 DNA: TGTGCCAGCAGCGTAGCTGGGCAGGGAAACACCGGGGAGCTGTTTTTT
J gene: TRBJ2-7; CDR3 length: 16; D gene: TRBD2; clone size: -; V gene: TRBV9; CDR3 protein: CASSARTSGGFYEQYF; CDR3 DNA: TGTGCCAGCAGCGCCAGGACTAGCGGGGGGTTTTACGAGCAGTACTTC
J gene: TRBJ2-1; CDR3 length: 16; D gene: -; clone size: -; V gene: TRBV6-5; CDR3 protein: CASSLEGAVGHNEQFF; CDR3 DNA: TGTGCCAGCAGTTTGGAGGGGGCCGTCGGACACAATGAGCAGTTCTTC
J gene: TRBJ2-7; CDR3 length: 13; D gene: -; clone size: -; V gene: TRBV28; CDR3 protein: CASSLRQAYEQYF; CDR3 DNA: TGTGCCAGCAGTTTAAGGCAGGCCTACGAGCAGTACTTC
J gene: TRBJ1-2; CDR3 length: 15; D gene: TRBD1; clone size: -; V gene: TRBV19; CDR3 protein: CASSIDRGRNYGYTF; CDR3 DNA: TGTGCCAGTAGTATCGACAGGGGACGAAACTATGGCTACACCTTC
J gene: TRBJ2-7; CDR3 length: 15; D gene: TRBD1; clone size: once; V gene: TRBV30; CDR3 protein: CAWSPPGTGIYEQYF; CDR3 DNA: TGTGCCTGGAGTCCCCCCGGGACAGGCATTTACGAGCAGTACTTC
J gene: TRBJ1-2; CDR3 length: 14; D gene: -; clone size: -; V gene: TRBV30; CDR3 protein: CAWSGPPDSYGYTF; CDR3 DNA: TGTGCCTGGAGTGGCCCCCCGGACAGCTATGGCTACACCTTC
J gene: TRBJ1-1; CDR3 length: 16; D gene: -; clone size: -; V gene: TRBV7-9; CDR3 protein: CSSSSRGWQGLAEAFF; CDR3 DNA: TGTTCCAGCAGCTCCCGAGGATGGCAGGGGCTTGCTGAAGCTTTCTTT
J gene: TRBJ1-1; CDR3 length: 13; D gene: -; clone size: -; V gene: TRBV5-4; CDR3 protein: CASSLAQANEAFF; CDR3 DNA: TGTGCCAGCAGCTTGGCACAGGCTAATGAAGCTTTCTTT
J gene: TRBJ2-3; CDR3 length: 18; D gene: TRBD2; clone size: -; V gene: TRBV5-1; CDR3 protein: CASSFILLTSGRTDTQYF; CDR3 DNA: TGCGCCAGCAGCTTCATCCTCCTGACTAGCGGACGCACAGATACGCAGTATTTT
J gene: TRBJ1-1; CDR3 length: 14; D gene: -; clone size: -; V gene: TRBV6-5; CDR3 protein: CASSLRDIQSEAFF; CDR3 DNA: TGTGCCAGCAGTCTACGGGACATTCAGTCTGAAGCTTTCTTT
J gene: TRBJ1-2; CDR3 length: 13; D gene: TRBD1; clone size: once; V gene: TRBV15; CDR3 protein: CATSGGTAYGYTF; CDR3 DNA: TGTGCCACCAGCGGAGGGACAGCGTATGGCTACACCTTC
J gene: TRBJ1-2; CDR3 length: 12; D gene: -; clone size: -; V gene: TRBV29-1; CDR3 protein: CSSSEGGYGYTF; CDR3 DNA: TGCAGCTCGTCCGAGGGCGGCTATGGCTACACCTTC
J gene: TRBJ1-3; CDR3 length: 14; D gene: -; clone size: -; V gene: TRBV7-6; CDR3 protein: CASSPKRQGNTIYF; CDR3 DNA: TGTGCCAGCAGCCCGAAGAGACAGGGAAACACCATATATTTT
J gene: TRBJ1-5; CDR3 length: 14; D gene: -; clone size: few; V gene: TRBV6-5; CDR3 protein: CASSYGGSNQPQHF; CDR3 DNA: TGTGCCAGCAGTTATGGGGGGAGCAATCAGCCCCAGCATTTT
J gene: TRBJ1-1; CDR3 length: 12; D gene: -; clone size: once; V gene: TRBV6-5; CDR3 protein: CASSREGTEAFF; CDR3 DNA: TGTGCCAGCAGCCGCGAGGGCACTGAAGCTTTCTTT
J gene: TRBJ2-2; CDR3 length: 17; D gene: TRBD2; clone size: -; V gene: TRBV11-2; CDR3 protein: CASSLHGTTGGRGELFF; CDR3 DNA: TGTGCCAGCAGCCTACATGGGACTACCGGAGGGAGGGGGGAGCTGTTTTTT
J gene: TRBJ2-7; CDR3 length: 16; D gene: TRBD1; clone size: -; V gene: TRBV4-1; CDR3 protein: CASSQNSRQGWDEQYF; CDR3 DNA: TGCGCCAGCAGCCAGAACTCACGACAGGGGTGGGACGAGCAGTACTTC
J gene: TRBJ1-2; CDR3 length: 10; D gene: -; clone size: -; V gene: TRBV5-3; CDR3 protein: CARSRGGYTF; CDR3 DNA: TGTGCCAGAAGTCGGGGAGGCTACACCTTC
J gene: TRBJ1-5; CDR3 length: 16; D gene: TRBD1; clone size: once; V gene: TRBV19; CDR3 protein: CASSMDRGVGNQPQHF; CDR3 DNA: TGTGCCAGTAGTATGGACAGGGGGGTGGGCAATCAGCCCCAGCATTTT
J gene: TRBJ1-2; CDR3 length: 13; D gene: -; clone size: -; V gene: TRBV27; CDR3 protein: CASSLSRGGGYTF; CDR3 DNA: TGTGCCAGCAGTTTATCGAGGGGGGGAGGCTACACCTTC
J gene: TRBJ1-2; CDR3 length: 15; D gene: -; clone size: -; V gene: TRBV2; CDR3 protein: CASSEEDTTYYGYTF; CDR3 DNA: TGTGCCAGCAGTGAAGAGGACACTACCTATTATGGCTACACCTTC
J gene: TRBJ1-4; CDR3 length: 15; D gene: -; clone size: -; V gene: TRBV4-1; CDR3 protein: CASSRGTRGVEKLFF; CDR3 DNA: TGCGCCAGCAGCCGAGGGACTCGGGGAGTTGAAAAACTGTTTTTT
J gene: TRBJ2-5; CDR3 length: 14; D gene: -; clone size: -; V gene: TRBV5-1; CDR3 protein: CASSLDNYQETQYF; CDR3 DNA: TGCGCCAGCAGCCTCGACAACTACCAAGAGACCCAGTACTTC
J gene: TRBJ1-2; CDR3 length: 14; D gene: TRBD1; clone size: -; V gene: TRBV11-2; CDR3 protein: CASSFRQGDYGYTF; CDR3 DNA: TGTGCCAGCAGCTTTCGGCAGGGGGACTATGGCTACACCTTC
J gene: TRBJ2-5; CDR3 length: 16; D gene: TRBD2; clone size: -; V gene: TRBV5-6; CDR3 protein: CASRRARAGGQETQYF; CDR3 DNA: TGTGCCAGCAGGCGCGCCCGGGCGGGGGGTCAAGAGACCCAGTACTTC
J gene: TRBJ1-1; CDR3 length: 10; D gene: -; clone size: -; V gene: TRBV30; CDR3 protein: CAWSVQEAFF; CDR3 DNA: TGTGCCTGGAGTGTACAGGAAGCTTTCTTT
J gene: TRBJ2-7; CDR3 length: 14; D gene: TRBD1; clone size: -; V gene: TRBV19; CDR3 protein: CASSLTGELYEQYF; CDR3 DNA: TGTGCCAGTAGTCTGACAGGGGAGCTTTACGAGCAGTACTTC
J gene: TRBJ1-2; CDR3 length: 14; D gene: -; clone size: -; V gene: TRBV29-1; CDR3 protein: CSGSFQAPNYGYTF; CDR3 DNA: TGCAGCGGCTCCTTTCAGGCTCCAAACTATGGCTACACCTTC
J gene: TRBJ1-2; CDR3 length: 14; D gene: TRBD1; clone size: once; V gene: TRBV19; CDR3 protein: CATRTGPGDYGYTF; CDR3 DNA: TGTGCCACCCGGACAGGACCTGGGGACTATGGCTACACCTTC
J gene: TRBJ1-2; CDR3 length: 12; D gene: -; clone size: -; V gene: TRBV7-2; CDR3 protein: CASSPSTGRYTF; CDR3 DNA: TGTGCCAGCAGCCCCTCAACAGGGAGATACACCTTC